This T cell receptor (beta chain) was found in a study of blood T cell repertoires in COVID-19. For the study at large: COVID-19 samples collected from the United States, Italy and Spain covered acute and convalescent phases. PBMCs, B-cell-depleted T cells, or T cells were the source of the cDNA or gDNA that made up the material.

Residents of 20 to 25 US areas, aged roughly 18 to 89 years, made up the participants. In assigning cohorts, the study relied on participant-reported clinical history. V lost 5 bases and J lost 13, with 15 bases in between. Germline loops: CDR1 MNHEY, CDR2 SMNVEV (reference sequence). The CDR3 is 13 amino acids. The data were produced by immunoSEQ multiplex PCR, yet TCRdb's version contains in-frame clones alone and is incomplete. The sample gives about 140,000 clones, approximately 84% of which show up once; 5.5% is in the top ten. The TCR sequence derives from a man in his forties with acute COVID-19. The gene calls are TRBV27 and TRBJ1-6, with D perhaps TRBD1 (6 bases). Sequencing input: PBMCs or T cells enriched from blood (not recorded which). The CDR3 DNA reads as TGTGCCAGCAGTCTGCCAGGGGCTTGGCCCCTCCACTTT. Protein: CASSLPGAWPLHF.